This entry lists 32 T cell receptor beta chains sequenced from one sample in a study of cytomegalovirus exposure and HLA in healthy donors. A multiplex PCR was run with 60 Vbeta primers and 13 Jbeta primers. Data came from immunoSEQ multiplex PCR; TCRdb stores just in-frame clones and leaves some out. The sample has 80,000 to 95,000 clones, around 79% seen once. Source material: PBMCs. The origin of the receptors is a middle-aged woman in good health and CMV-seropositive.

This clone showed up just a few times. This chain joins TRBV4-3 and TRBJ1-1; 12 bases are shared with TRBD1. The CDR3 is 19 residues long. The germline V gene has CDR1 LGHNA and CDR2 YSLEER. V lost 0 bases to trimming and J lost 0 bases; unmatched junction nucleotides: 8. This CDR3 reads CASSQDWGTGGQLNTEAFF. DNA for the CDR3: TGCGCCAGCAGCCAAGATTGGGGGACAGGGGGCCAACTGAACACTGAAGCTTTCTTT.

This clone was seen a handful of times. The chain is built from TRBV19 and TRBJ1-2, with D maybe TRBD1 (5 bases). The CDR3 is made up of 10 amino acids. V was pared by 10 bases and J by 8 bases, with 11 bases between. From germline, CDR1 is LNHDA and CDR2 SQIVND (reference sequence). The CDR3 sequence: CATKKGGYTF. Written as DNA, the CDR3 is TGTGCCACCAAGAAGGGGGGCTACACCTTC.

The chain recombines TRBV29-1 with TRBJ2-1; 11 bases map to TRBD2. Per germline, CDR1 SQVTM and CDR2 ANQGSEA. The trim removed 8 bases at V and 6 bases at J, leaving 6 bases unmatched. CDR3 length: 13 amino acids. CDR3 bases: TGCAGCCAACTAGCGGGAGAGGGCAATGAGCAGTTCTTC. Amino acids: CSQLAGEGNEQFF.

The chain is built from TRBV14 and TRBJ1-1, with unresolved D. This CDR3 spans 13 amino acids. V was pared by 5 bases and J by 4 bases, with 11 bases between. Germline V lookup: CDR1 SGHDN, CDR2 FVKESK. Written as DNA, the CDR3 is TGTGCCAGCAGCGGCCGGAGGAGCACTGAAGCTTTCTTT. Its translation is CASSGRRSTEAFF.

This clone was counted only a few times. J is TRBJ1-4 and V is TRBV28; D uncertain. Trimming took off 2 bases at V and 4 bases at J, with 11 bases between the two ends. This CDR3 contains 15 residues. Germline V lookup: CDR1 MDHEN, CDR2 SYDVKM. The CDR3 DNA reads TGTGCCAGCAGTTTAATGGGGAGGATTAATGAAAAACTGTTTTTT. This encodes CASSLMGRINEKLFF.

This clone was seen a single time. This chain connects TRBV29-1 to TRBJ1-2, with TRBD1 identical over 8 bases. The CDR3 covers 12 residues. Germline V gene lookup returns CDR1 SQVTM and CDR2 ANQGSEA. The ends lost 6 bases at V and 8 bases at J; junction bases unmatched: 8. The CDR3 sequence: CSVEDRVVGYTF. DNA for the CDR3: TGCAGCGTAGAGGACAGGGTGGTCGGCTACACCTTC.

DNA for the CDR3: TGTGCCAGCAGTAACCCCGCGGTTAATACGCAGTATTTT. Translation gives CASSNPAVNTQYF. The chain carries TRBV6-5 and TRBJ2-3; D ambiguous. Germline CDR1 reads MNHEY; CDR2 reads SVGAGI. The CDR3 extends over 13 amino acids. Trimming pared 5 bases from V and 7 bases from J, leaving 13 bases between.

The chain is built from TRBV9 and TRBJ1-1, with a weak D call TRBD1 (6 bases). Germline V gene lookup returns CDR1 SGDLS and CDR2 YYNGEE. V was pared by 4 bases and J by 2 bases, with 18 bases between. This CDR3 spans 16 amino acids. CDR3 residues: CASSLGGRESNTEAFF. CDR3 nucleotide sequence: TGTGCCAGCAGCCTGGGGGGGCGGGAGTCAAACACTGAAGCTTTCTTT.

This clone was seen more than once but under ten times. The CDR3 sequence is CATLSGPGELFF. CDR3 DNA: TGTGCCACCCTGAGCGGGCCCGGGGAGCTGTTTTTT. The chain recombines TRBV2 with TRBJ2-2, with a possible D match to TRBD2 (6 bases). The germline V and J ends were trimmed by 10 bases and 6 bases, with 12 bases remaining between them. Germline CDR1 and CDR2: SNHLY and FYNNEI. CDR3 length equals 12 residues.

This chain uses TRBV27 with TRBJ2-1; a possible D gene is TRBD2 (6 bases). The germline gives CDR1 MNHEY, CDR2 SMNVEV (reference sequence). Between the trimmed V and J ends, which lost 5 bases and 6 bases, there was a span of 17 bases. The CDR3 has 15 amino acids. The CDR3 reads CASSLAGPYINEQFF. The CDR3 DNA reads TGTGCCAGCAGTCTCGCGGGACCATATATCAATGAGCAGTTCTTC.

The V and J genes are TRBV7-8 and TRBJ2-2, with TRBD1 as a possible D gene (6 bases). The V gene's germline CDR1 is SGHVS and CDR2 FQNEAQ. V lost 5 bases, J lost 1 base, and 14 bases lay in between. The CDR3 loop spans 16 amino acids. CDR3 nucleotide sequence: TGTGCCAGCAGCCCGGCGACAGGCGGGAACACCGGGGAGCTGTTTTTT. It is translated as CASSPATGGNTGELFF.

The V and J genes are TRBV7-8 and TRBJ2-2; tentative D call: TRBD1 (5 bases). This CDR3 has 15 residues. Between the trimmed V and J ends, which lost 4 bases and 5 bases, there was a span of 14 bases. In germline, CDR1 is SGHVS, CDR2 FQNEAQ. As DNA, the CDR3 is TGTGCCAGCAGCTCACCCCAGGGATGGACCGGGGAGCTGTTTTTT. Its protein is CASSSPQGWTGELFF.

The rearrangement joins TRBV6-5 to TRBJ2-7; no reliable D call. CDR3 length: 13 residues. Looked up from germline, CDR1 is MNHEY and CDR2 is SVGAGI. V lost 4 bases and J lost 3, with 10 bases in between. The CDR3 region is CASSSSRIYEQYF. The CDR3 DNA reads TGTGCCAGCAGTTCATCCAGAATCTACGAGCAGTACTTC.

The rearrangement uses TRBV19 and TRBJ2-1; D remains ambiguous. This CDR3 has 13 residues. From germline, CDR1 is LNHDA and CDR2 SQIVND (reference sequence). V lost 1 base, J lost 8 bases, and 9 bases lay in between. The CDR3 here is CASSIVLSYEQFF. CDR3 bases: TGTGCCAGTAGTATAGTTCTATCCTATGAGCAGTTCTTC.

The sample holds one count of this clone. The chain uses TRBV7-8 and TRBJ1-1, with D possibly being TRBD1 (6 bases). This CDR3 comprises 18 residues. Looked up from germline, CDR1 is SGHVS and CDR2 is FQNEAQ. V shed 5 bases and J shed 0 bases, with 22 bases lying between them. Here the CDR3 reads CASSADLGGSPLNTEAFF. For the CDR3, the DNA is TGTGCCAGCAGCGCGGACCTTGGGGGCAGCCCCTTGAACACTGAAGCTTTCTTT.

V and J are TRBV6-5 and TRBJ2-6; D unresolved. Trimming took 0 bases from V and 3 from J, leaving 9 bases between them. Germline CDR1 and CDR2: MNHEY and SVGAGI. This CDR3 spans 16 amino acids. The CDR3 sequence is CASSYSLRIGANVLTF. CDR3 DNA sequence: TGTGCCAGCAGTTACTCGCTGCGAATTGGGGCCAACGTCCTGACTTTC.

The CDR3 coding sequence is TGTGCCAGCAGTTTACGGCCGCCGGGGGCCCGAGGACAGGGTCGAGTGCGCACAGATACGCAGTATTTT. Amino acid sequence: CASSLRPPGARGQGRVRTDTQYF. This sequence joins TRBV27 and TRBJ2-3; 8 bases map to TRBD1. V lost 2 bases and J lost 1; bases outside the gene matches: 26. From germline, CDR1 is MNHEY and CDR2 SMNVEV (reference sequence). The CDR3 is made up of 23 amino acids.

The chain is built from TRBV2 and TRBJ1-5; D gene unclear. The germline V and J ends were trimmed by 0 bases and 3 bases, with 15 bases remaining between them. The CDR3 consists of 17 residues. CDR1 and CDR2 (germline): SNHLY, FYNNEI. The CDR3 is CASSEAMILASNQPQHF. The CDR3 nucleotides read TGTGCCAGCAGTGAAGCGATGATTCTGGCCTCCAATCAGCCCCAGCATTTT.

CDR3 region: CASSYSPSPEGGYTF. In DNA form, the CDR3 reads TGTGCCAGCAGTTACTCCCCTTCACCAGAGGGTGGCTACACCTTC. The gene calls are TRBV28 and TRBJ1-2; D gene uncertain. Per germline, CDR1 MDHEN and CDR2 SYDVKM. The V end was cut by 4 bases, the J end by 7 bases, with 19 bases between. This CDR3 has 15 amino acids.

The chain is built from TRBV19 and TRBJ2-7, with D maybe TRBD1 (6 bases). This CDR3 has 13 amino acids. Germline V lookup: CDR1 LNHDA, CDR2 SQIVND (reference sequence). V lost 6 bases and J 0 bases, leaving 9 bases between the germline ends. The CDR3 region has the DNA TGTGCCAGTAGCGGGACAAACTCCTACGAGCAGTACTTC. Translation: CASSGTNSYEQYF.

This chain uses TRBV7-6 with TRBJ2-7, with 7 positions matching TRBD2. The junction had 12 bases not matched to a gene; V was cut back by 1 base and J by 6 bases. The CDR3 extends over 16 amino acids. The germline gives CDR1 SGHVS, CDR2 FNYEAQ. The CDR3 protein is CASSLDAGEAGSEQYF. CDR3 coding DNA: TGTGCCAGCAGCTTAGACGCGGGGGAAGCGGGGAGCGAGCAGTACTTC.

This CDR3 reads CASSTSGRGNEQFF. CDR3 bases: TGTGCCAGCAGCACTAGCGGGAGAGGAAATGAGCAGTTCTTC. The J gene is TRBJ2-1, the V gene TRBV9; 11 bases are a match to TRBD2. This CDR3 is 14 amino acids long. V lost 4 bases and J lost 7; bases outside the gene matches: 4. In germline, CDR1 is SGDLS, CDR2 YYNGEE.

This chain connects TRBV15 to TRBJ2-1; D perhaps matches TRBD2 (6 bases). CDR3 length: 16 amino acids. The germline V gene encodes CDR1 LNHNV and CDR2 YYDKDF (reference sequence). Trimming took off 0 bases at V and 5 bases at J, with 14 bases between the two ends. The CDR3 DNA follows: TGTGCCACCAGCAGAGATCGCGGCGGAGGGAACAATGAGCAGTTCTTC. Its translation is CATSRDRGGGNNEQFF.

The gene calls are TRBV5-1 and TRBJ2-2; possible D gene TRBD1, 6 bases. The V gene's germline CDR1 is SGHRS and CDR2 YFSETQ. V lost 2 bases and J lost 5, with 19 bases in between. This CDR3 spans 17 amino acids. The CDR3 sequence is CASSFSIRDTRTGELFF. CDR3 nucleotides: TGCGCCAGCAGCTTTTCGATCCGGGACACAAGGACCGGGGAGCTGTTTTTT.

The chain joins TRBV30 to TRBJ1-1; no clear D gene. CDR3 length equals 15 residues. Germline assignment: CDR1 GTSNPN and CDR2 SVGIG (reference sequence). The V and J ends lost 0 bases and 0 bases respectively, with 11 bases between them. DNA of the CDR3: TGTGCCTGGAGTGTACACTCCGGGTTGAACACTGAAGCTTTCTTT. It is translated as CAWSVHSGLNTEAFF.

In its sample, this clone was seen a few times. For the CDR3, the DNA is TGTGCCAGCAGTTTGTCTTTCACAGATAACTATGGCTACACCTTC. Protein: CASSLSFTDNYGYTF. This chain links TRBV28 with TRBJ1-2; D unclear. The length of the CDR3 is 15 residues. CDR1 and CDR2 (germline): MDHEN, SYDVKM. The V and J ends lost 3 bases and 1 base respectively, with 12 bases between them.

This clone turned up a few times. V and J are TRBV19 and TRBJ2-1; a possible D gene is TRBD2 (6 bases). The CDR3 is 15 residues long. Germline V gene sequence: CDR1 LNHDA, CDR2 SQIVND (reference sequence). Trimming cost V 7 bases and J 5 bases, with 18 bases left between them. Here the CDR3 reads CASTGGWAINNEQFF. For the CDR3, the DNA is TGTGCCAGTACAGGAGGGTGGGCTATCAACAATGAGCAGTTCTTC.

The chain couples TRBV19 to TRBJ1-5; D unclear. Germline CDR1 and CDR2: LNHDA and SQIVND (reference sequence). The CDR3 is 17 residues long. Deletions cut 2 bases from V and 0 bases from J, with 14 bases between. DNA for the CDR3: TGTGCCAGTAGTATATTCTCAGATTCTTTTAGCAATCAGCCCCAGCATTTT. Translated: CASSIFSDSFSNQPQHF.

J is TRBJ2-5 and V is TRBV9, with D hard to call. Between the trimmed V and J ends, which lost 0 bases and 2 bases, there was a span of 5 bases. Germline V CDR1 and CDR2: SGDLS, YYNGEE. This CDR3 has 13 amino acids. The CDR3 sequence is CASSVDIQETQYF. The CDR3 DNA sequence: TGTGCCAGCAGCGTAGATATTCAAGAGACCCAGTACTTC.

The chain joins TRBV6-4 to TRBJ1-1; D uncertain. This CDR3 comprises 18 residues. Per the germline V gene, CDR1 is MRHNA and CDR2 is SNTAGT. The V gene lost 4 bases and the J gene lost 5 bases, with 26 bases spanning the gap. Written as DNA, the CDR3 is TGTGCCAGCAGTGTACCCTGGTTGGATCCGAATTCGGGGACTGAAGCTTTCTTT. As protein: CASSVPWLDPNSGTEAFF.

The chain has TRBV4-1 and TRBJ1-1; D remains ambiguous. The CDR3 totals 15 residues. Germline lookup yields CDR1 MGHRA and CDR2 YSYEKL. Trimming removed 0 bases at V and 3 bases at J, with 11 bases between. CDR3 protein: CASSQDNSLDTEAFF. CDR3 bases: TGCGCCAGCAGCCAAGATAACTCTTTGGACACTGAAGCTTTCTTT.

This clone rates as medium-sized. V and J are TRBV28 and TRBJ2-7; possibly TRBD1 for D (6 bases). CDR3 length: 15 amino acids. Germline CDR1 MDHEN, CDR2 SYDVKM. V lost 5 bases, J lost 2 bases, and 16 bases lay in between. The chain's CDR3 is CASSPDLGQTYEQYF. The CDR3 DNA reads as TGTGCCAGCAGTCCTGACCTCGGACAGACCTACGAGCAGTACTTC.